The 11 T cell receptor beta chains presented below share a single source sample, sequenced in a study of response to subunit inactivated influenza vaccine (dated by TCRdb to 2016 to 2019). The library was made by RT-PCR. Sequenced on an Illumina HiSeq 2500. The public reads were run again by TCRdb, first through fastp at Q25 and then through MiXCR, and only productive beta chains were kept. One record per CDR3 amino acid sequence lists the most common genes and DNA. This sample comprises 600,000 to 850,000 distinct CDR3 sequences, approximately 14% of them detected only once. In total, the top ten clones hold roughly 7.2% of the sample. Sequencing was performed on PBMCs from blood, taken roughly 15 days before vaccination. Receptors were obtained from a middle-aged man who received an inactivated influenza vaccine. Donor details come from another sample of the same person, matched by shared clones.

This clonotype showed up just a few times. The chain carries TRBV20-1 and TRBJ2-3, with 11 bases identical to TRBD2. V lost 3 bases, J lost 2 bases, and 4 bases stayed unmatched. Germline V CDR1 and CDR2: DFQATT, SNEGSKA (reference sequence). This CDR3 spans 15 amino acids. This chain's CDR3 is CSASRLAGLTDTQYF. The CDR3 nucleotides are TGCAGTGCTAGTCGACTAGCGGGGCTCACAGATACGCAGTATTTT.

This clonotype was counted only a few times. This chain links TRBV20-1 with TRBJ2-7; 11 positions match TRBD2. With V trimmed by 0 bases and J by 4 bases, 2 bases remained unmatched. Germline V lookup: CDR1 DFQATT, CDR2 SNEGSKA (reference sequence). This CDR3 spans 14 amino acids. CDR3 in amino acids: CSARELAGVYEQYF. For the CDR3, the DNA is TGCAGTGCTAGAGAACTAGCGGGAGTTTACGAGCAGTACTTC.

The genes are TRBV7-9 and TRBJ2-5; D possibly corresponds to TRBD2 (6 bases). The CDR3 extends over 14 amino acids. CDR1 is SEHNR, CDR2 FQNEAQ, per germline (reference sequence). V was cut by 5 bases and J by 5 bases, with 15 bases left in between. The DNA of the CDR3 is TGTGCCAGCAGCCCCGGAGGGGTGTTTGAGACCCAGTACTTC. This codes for CASSPGGVFETQYF.

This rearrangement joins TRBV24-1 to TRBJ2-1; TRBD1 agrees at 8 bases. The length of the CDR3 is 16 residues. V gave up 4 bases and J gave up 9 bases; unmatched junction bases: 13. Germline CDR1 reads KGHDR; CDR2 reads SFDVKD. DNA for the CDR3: TGTGCCACCAGTGAACCTTCAGGGGGCCGGGGTCGTGAGCAGTTCTTC. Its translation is CATSEPSGGRGREQFF.

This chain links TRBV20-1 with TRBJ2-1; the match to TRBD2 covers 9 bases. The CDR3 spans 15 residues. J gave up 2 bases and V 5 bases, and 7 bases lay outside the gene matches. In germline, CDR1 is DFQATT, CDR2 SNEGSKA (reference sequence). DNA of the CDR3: TGCAGTGCTCGGGCGGGAGGGCCGCCCTACAATGAGCAGTTCTTC. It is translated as CSARAGGPPYNEQFF.

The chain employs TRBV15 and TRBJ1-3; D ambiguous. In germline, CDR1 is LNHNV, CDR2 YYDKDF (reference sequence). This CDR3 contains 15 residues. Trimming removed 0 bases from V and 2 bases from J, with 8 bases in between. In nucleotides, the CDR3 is TGTGCCACCAGCAGAGAGGCAGGAACTGGAAACACCATATATTTT. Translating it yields CATSREAGTGNTIYF.

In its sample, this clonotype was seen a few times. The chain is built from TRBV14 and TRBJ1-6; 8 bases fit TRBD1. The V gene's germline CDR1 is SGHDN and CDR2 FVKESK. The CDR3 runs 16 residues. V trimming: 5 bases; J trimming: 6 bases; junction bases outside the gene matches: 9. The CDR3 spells CASSTRSGQGNSPLHF. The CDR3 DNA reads TGTGCCAGCAGCACCCGCTCTGGACAGGGTAATTCACCCCTCCACTTT.

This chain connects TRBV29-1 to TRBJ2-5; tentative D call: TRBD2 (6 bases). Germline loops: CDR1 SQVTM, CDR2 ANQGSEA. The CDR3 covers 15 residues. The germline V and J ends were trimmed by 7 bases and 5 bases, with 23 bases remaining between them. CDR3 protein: CSAFEWARGGETQYF. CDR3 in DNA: TGCAGCGCTTTTGAGTGGGCCCGAGGAGGGGAGACCCAGTACTTC.

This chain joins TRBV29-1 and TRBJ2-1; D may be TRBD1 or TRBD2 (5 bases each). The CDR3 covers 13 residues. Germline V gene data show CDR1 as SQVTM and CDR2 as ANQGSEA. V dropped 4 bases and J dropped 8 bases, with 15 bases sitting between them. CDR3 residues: CSVAGLAFYEQFF. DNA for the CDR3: TGCAGCGTTGCGGGGCTAGCATTTTATGAGCAGTTCTTC.

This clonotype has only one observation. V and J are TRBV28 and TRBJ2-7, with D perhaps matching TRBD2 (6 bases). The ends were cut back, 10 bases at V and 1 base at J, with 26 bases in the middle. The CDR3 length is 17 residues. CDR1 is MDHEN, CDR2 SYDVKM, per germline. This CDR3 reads CATREFVGGTASYEQYF. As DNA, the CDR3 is TGTGCCACCAGGGAATTCGTGGGCGGGACGGCGTCCTACGAGCAGTACTTC. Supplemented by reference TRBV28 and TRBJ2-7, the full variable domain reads DVKVTQSSRYLVKRTGEKVFLECVQDMDHENMFWYRQDPGLGLRLIYFSYDVKMKEKGDIPEGYSVSREKKERFSLILESASTNQTSMYLCATREFVGGTASYEQYFGPGTRLTVT.

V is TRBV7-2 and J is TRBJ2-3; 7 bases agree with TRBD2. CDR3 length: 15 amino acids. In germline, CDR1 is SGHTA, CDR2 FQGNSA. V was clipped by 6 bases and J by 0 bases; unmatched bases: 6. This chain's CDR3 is CASSQAGLSTDTQYF. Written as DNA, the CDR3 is TGTGCCAGCAGTCAAGCGGGACTTAGCACAGATACGCAGTATTTT. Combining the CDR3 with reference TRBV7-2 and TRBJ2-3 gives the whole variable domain GAGVSQSPSNKVTEKGKDVELRCDPISGHTALYWYRQSLGQGLEFLIYFQGNSAPDKSGLPSDRFSAERTGGSVSTLTIQRTQQEDSAVYLCASSQAGLSTDTQYFGPGTRLTVL.